The 18 T cell receptor beta chains below all came from one sample that was sequenced in a study of beta chain features in type 1 diabetes. The isolated RNA, all of it, was reverse transcribed, so expressed TCRB transcripts were what got sequenced. Sequencing was performed with immunoSEQ multiplex PCR; in TCRdb, only in-frame clones are kept and a portion is missing. The sample lists 350,000 to 400,000 clones; about 15% were seen once. Sequenced: naive CD4+ T cells from blood. The source of these receptors is a young woman in good health.

The chain has TRBV29-1 and TRBJ1-1; 9 bases map to TRBD1. CDR1 is SQVTM and CDR2 is ANQGSEA in the germline V gene. This CDR3 has 16 residues. V shed 4 bases and J 0 bases; nucleotides not matched to a gene: 9. The DNA of the CDR3 is TGCAGCGTTGTCGGGGGACAGGGCCGGATGAACACTGAAGCTTTCTTT. This gives the protein CSVVGGQGRMNTEAFF.

This clone has a handful of counts. The rearrangement joins TRBV29-1 to TRBJ2-4; TRBD2 agrees at 7 bases. Germline-derived CDR1 and CDR2 are SQVTM and ANQGSEA. The CDR3 runs 16 residues. Trimming removed 5 bases from V and 6 bases from J; junction bases left unmatched: 16. CDR3 residues: CSVSPGGSFGGNIQYF. The CDR3, as DNA: TGCAGCGTTAGTCCGGGCGGGAGCTTCGGTGGAAACATTCAGTACTTC.

In this sample, this clone turned up a few times. The chain recombines TRBV7-2 with TRBJ2-5, with D perhaps matching TRBD2 (6 bases). Trimming stripped 5 bases from V and 4 bases from J, with 11 bases between. Looked up from germline, CDR1 is SGHTA and CDR2 is FQGNSA. The CDR3 is 13 amino acids. Here the CDR3 reads CASSRDLRETQYF. The DNA for the CDR3 is TGTGCCAGCAGCCGGGACTTAAGAGAGACCCAGTACTTC. Variable domain in full (rest from reference TRBV7-2 and TRBJ2-5): GAGVSQSPSNKVTEKGKDVELRCDPISGHTALYWYRQSLGQGLEFLIYFQGNSAPDKSGLPSDRFSAERTGGSVSTLTIQRTQQEDSAVYLCASSRDLRETQYFGPGTRLLVL.

The V and J genes are TRBV2 and TRBJ2-5; D is perhaps TRBD2 (6 bases). Germline CDR1 is SNHLY and CDR2 is FYNNEI. This CDR3 is built from 13 residues. Trimming left V 9 bases short and J 2 bases short, with 13 bases between. DNA of the CDR3: TGTGCCAGTAATCGGGAGTCACAAGAGACCCAGTACTTC. Protein product: CASNRESQETQYF.

In this sample, this clone turned up a few times. This chain links TRBV29-1 with TRBJ2-2, with D possibly matching TRBD2 (5 bases). The CDR3 is made up of 15 amino acids. The V gene lost 6 bases and the J gene lost 1 base, with 15 bases spanning the gap. The germline CDR1 and CDR2 sequences are SQVTM and ANQGSEA. DNA for the CDR3: TGCAGCGTGGATGGGAGTGTAGGGAACACCGGGGAGCTGTTTTTT. It yields the protein CSVDGSVGNTGELFF.

This clone was counted a few times. The chain is built from TRBV28 and TRBJ1-5; D is unclear. Germline lookup yields CDR1 MDHEN and CDR2 SYDVKM. V was cut by 1 base and J by 4 bases, with 17 bases left in between. The CDR3 extends over 17 amino acids. The CDR3 DNA reads as TGTGCCAGCAGTTTATCAGGAGCGGAACAACGTAATCAGCCCCAGCATTTT. This encodes CASSLSGAEQRNQPQHF.

This clone was seen a few times. This chain joins TRBV28 and TRBJ1-2; possible D gene TRBD1, 6 bases. Trimming took 10 bases from V and 8 from J, leaving 11 bases between them. The CDR3 sequence is 10 residues long. Germline loops: CDR1 MDHEN, CDR2 SYDVKM. The CDR3 DNA sequence: TGTGCCACCTACAGGGAAGGCTACACCTTC. As protein: CATYREGYTF.

The chain couples TRBV5-5 to TRBJ1-1; D might be TRBD1 (6 bases). V dropped 4 bases and J dropped 7 bases, with 11 bases sitting between them. CDR1 is SGHKS and CDR2 is YYEKEE in the germline V gene (reference sequence). The CDR3 runs to 12 residues. CDR3 DNA sequence: TGTGCCAGCAGCCCCCGGGACAATGAAGCTTTCTTT. This gives the protein CASSPRDNEAFF.

This clone has a handful of counts. The gene calls are TRBV11-2 and TRBJ2-6; 7 bases agree with TRBD1. Germline values: CDR1 SGHAT, CDR2 FQNNGV. This CDR3 region has 17 residues. V was pared by 5 bases and J by 0 bases, with 7 bases of the junction left unmatched. The CDR3 is CASSPRTGHSGANVLTF. In nucleotides, the CDR3 is TGTGCCAGCAGCCCCCGGACAGGACACTCTGGGGCCAACGTCCTGACTTTC. The full variable domain, completed using reference TRBV11-2 and TRBJ2-6, is EAGVAQSPRYKIIEKRQSVAFWCNPISGHATLYWYQQILGQGPKLLIQFQNNGVVDDSQLPKDRFSAERLKGVDSTLKIQPAKLEDSAVYLCASSPRTGHSGANVLTFGAGSRLTVL.

This clone was counted only a few times. Other DNA variants within this sample encode the same CDR3. The V and J genes are TRBV30 and TRBJ1-5, with D uncertain. Deletions cut 0 bases from V and 4 bases from J, with 7 bases between. Germline-derived CDR1 and CDR2 are GTSNPN and SVGIG (reference sequence). This CDR3 spans 13 amino acids. This CDR3 reads CAWSVDTNQPQHF. The CDR3 nucleotides read TGTGCCTGGAGTGTCGACACTAATCAGCCCCAGCATTTT.

V usage is TRBV7-2 and J usage is TRBJ2-3; 7 bases map to TRBD1. The CDR3 sequence is 14 residues long. The germline CDR1 and CDR2 sequences are SGHTA and FQGNSA. With 5 bases clipped from V and 5 bases from J, the junction kept 7 bases outside the gene matches. CDR3 protein: CASSPGQAQDTQYF. Here the CDR3 DNA reads TGTGCCAGCAGCCCCGGACAGGCTCAAGATACGCAGTATTTT.

This chain connects TRBV7-2 to TRBJ2-5; 11 bases fit TRBD1. The CDR3 is 17 amino acids. Trimming cost V 1 base and J 2 bases; bases outside gene matches: 6. CDR1 is SGHTA, CDR2 FQGNSA, per germline. The CDR3: CASSLGRTGGRQETQYF. The CDR3 bases are TGTGCCAGCAGCTTAGGGCGGACAGGGGGCCGGCAAGAGACCCAGTACTTC.

The chain uses TRBV20-1 and TRBJ2-1, with 7 bases fitting TRBD1. This CDR3 comprises 11 residues. The germline gives CDR1 DFQATT, CDR2 SNEGSKA (reference sequence). V lost 6 bases to trimming and J lost 8 bases; unmatched junction nucleotides: 4. CDR3 DNA sequence: TGCAGTGCCGACAGGGTTGATGAGCAGTTCTTC. Translated, it gives CSADRVDEQFF.

The DNA for the CDR3 is TGTGCCAGCAGCTCCGGACAGGCAACTAGCACAGATACGCAGTATTTT. Translating gives CASSSGQATSTDTQYF. The chain carries TRBV7-9 and TRBJ2-3, with TRBD1 identical over 7 bases. The CDR3 loop spans 16 amino acids. Germline V gene lookup returns CDR1 SEHNR and CDR2 FQNEAQ (reference sequence). V dropped 4 bases and J dropped 0; count of bases not matched to a gene: 7.

V is TRBV7-2 and J is TRBJ2-7; 8 bases line up with TRBD2. V shed 5 bases, J shed 1 base, and the junction held 7 bases outside the gene matches. CDR1 and CDR2 from the germline V gene are SGHTA and FQGNSA. The CDR3 consists of 15 residues. DNA of the CDR3: TGTGCCAGCAGCCCTACCGGGACTAGATCCTACGAGCAGTACTTC. Amino acids: CASSPTGTRSYEQYF.

The chain recombines TRBV28 with TRBJ2-7; the D gene is possibly TRBD1 (5 bases). Germline values: CDR1 MDHEN, CDR2 SYDVKM. The CDR3 runs to 14 residues. V was shortened by 2 bases and J by 0 bases, with 8 bases between the two germline ends. CDR3 nucleotide sequence: TGTGCCAGCAGTTTAGTGACAGCCTCCTACGAGCAGTACTTC. Translating gives CASSLVTASYEQYF.

The chain has TRBV14 and TRBJ1-1, with 7 bases lining up with TRBD1. Losses at the gene ends were 4 bases for V and 2 bases for J; bases not matched to a gene: 10. This CDR3 is 16 amino acids long. Per germline, CDR1 SGHDN and CDR2 FVKESK. CDR3 in DNA: TGTGCCAGCAGCCTTCATCCGGGACAGCCAAACACTGAAGCTTTCTTT. Translating it yields CASSLHPGQPNTEAFF.

This clone was seen more than once but under ten times. The chain is built from TRBV2 and TRBJ1-5; weak D call: TRBD1 (5 bases). Germline CDR1 and CDR2: SNHLY and FYNNEI. V was shortened by 6 bases and J by 3 bases, with 15 bases between the two germline ends. The CDR3 sequence is 15 residues long. CDR3 residues: CASRVLGGVNQPQHF. CDR3 DNA sequence: TGTGCCAGCAGGGTACTCGGGGGGGTCAATCAGCCCCAGCATTTT. The variable domain in full, with the rest retrieved from reference TRBV2 and TRBJ1-5, is EPEVTQTPSHQVTQMGQEVILRCVPISNHLYFYWYRQILGQKVEFLVSFYNNEISEKSEIFDDQFSVERPDGSNFTLKIRSTKLEDSAMYFCASRVLGGVNQPQHFGDGTRLSIL.